Listed below are T cell receptor beta chains from one sample, sequenced in a study of blood T cell repertoires in COVID-19. Method: immunoSEQ multiplex PCR; TCRdb's copy keeps in-frame clones and lacks some. The sample lists over 130,000 clones, about 81% occurring once. Sequenced: peripheral blood. The receptors shown here come from a woman of 80 years or more with acute or convalescent COVID-19. CDR3s include the opening cysteine and the closing phenylalanine or tryptophan. The order of the fields is D gene, V gene, clone size, J gene, CDR3 protein, CDR3 DNA. D genes are given only for firm matches. Expanded clones are given a class, and other clones once, few, many or no size at all.

d_gene: TRBD2
v_gene: TRBV4-2
abundance: once
j_gene: TRBJ2-7
CDR3aa: CASSQDGGVPYEQYF
CDR3nt: TGTGCCAGCAGCCAAGATGGGGGGGTTCCCTACGAGCAGTACTTC

d_gene: -
v_gene: TRBV2
abundance: -
j_gene: TRBJ1-3
CDR3aa: CASSRAVIGNTIYF
CDR3nt: TGTGCCAGCAGTCGAGCGGTCATTGGAAACACCATATATTTT

d_gene: -
v_gene: TRBV9
abundance: once
j_gene: TRBJ2-3
CDR3aa: CASSVANRFTDTQYF
CDR3nt: TGTGCCAGCAGCGTAGCAAACAGGTTCACAGATACGCAGTATTTT

d_gene: -
v_gene: TRBV11-2
abundance: -
j_gene: TRBJ2-3
CDR3aa: CASSLVAQTTSSTDTQYF
CDR3nt: TGTGCCAGCAGCTTAGTCGCCCAGACGACATCTAGCACAGATACGCAGTATTTT

d_gene: TRBD2
v_gene: TRBV19
abundance: -
j_gene: TRBJ2-5
CDR3aa: CASSKTGTSGRGVSETQYF
CDR3nt: TGTGCCAGTAGTAAAACCGGGACTAGCGGGAGAGGGGTTTCGGAGACCCAGTACTTC

d_gene: -
v_gene: TRBV11-2
abundance: -
j_gene: TRBJ2-7
CDR3aa: CASSWRLGHALGEQYF
CDR3nt: TGTGCCAGCAGCTGGCGACTGGGACATGCTTTGGGCGAGCAGTACTTC

d_gene: TRBD2
v_gene: TRBV5-1
abundance: -
j_gene: TRBJ2-2
CDR3aa: CASSLEPSGGSNTGELFF
CDR3nt: TGCGCCAGCAGCTTGGAGCCTAGCGGGGGATCGAACACCGGGGAGCTGTTTTTT

d_gene: TRBD1
v_gene: TRBV5-5
abundance: -
j_gene: TRBJ1-6
CDR3aa: CASSADRGQVSSALHF
CDR3nt: TGTGCCAGCAGCGCGGACAGGGGGCAGGTCTCCTCGGCCCTCCACTTT

d_gene: TRBD2
v_gene: TRBV3-1/TRBV3-2
abundance: -
j_gene: TRBJ2-2
CDR3aa: CASSQALAGTGELFF
CDR3nt: TGTGCCAGCAGCCAAGCACTAGCGGGTACCGGGGAGCTGTTTTTT

d_gene: TRBD1
v_gene: TRBV18
abundance: -
j_gene: TRBJ2-7
CDR3aa: CASSPRPRGPYEQYF
CDR3nt: TGTGCCAGCTCACCACGTCCCAGGGGGCCCTACGAGCAGTACTTC

d_gene: TRBD2
v_gene: TRBV5-1
abundance: -
j_gene: TRBJ2-5
CDR3aa: CASSLYGLVHETQYF
CDR3nt: TGCGCCAGCAGCTTGTACGGACTAGTTCATGAGACCCAGTACTTC

d_gene: -
v_gene: TRBV5-4
abundance: -
j_gene: TRBJ2-1
CDR3aa: CASSFDLSSYNEQFF
CDR3nt: TGTGCCAGCAGCTTTGATCTAAGCTCCTACAATGAGCAGTTCTTC

d_gene: TRBD1
v_gene: TRBV27
abundance: -
j_gene: TRBJ1-1
CDR3aa: CASSFKQGGTEAFF
CDR3nt: TGTGCCAGCAGTTTCAAACAGGGGGGTACTGAAGCTTTCTTT

d_gene: -
v_gene: TRBV5-4
abundance: -
j_gene: TRBJ1-5
CDR3aa: CASSQDSPQPQHF
CDR3nt: TGTGCCAGCAGCCAAGACAGTCCTCAGCCCCAGCATTTT

d_gene: TRBD2
v_gene: TRBV7-2
abundance: -
j_gene: TRBJ2-1
CDR3aa: CASTPWGGSYNEQFF
CDR3nt: TGTGCCAGCACCCCATGGGGGGGCTCCTACAATGAGCAGTTCTTC

d_gene: -
v_gene: TRBV19
abundance: once
j_gene: TRBJ1-6
CDR3aa: CASRVQGRDSPLHF
CDR3nt: TGTGCCAGTAGGGTACAGGGTCGAGACTCACCCCTCCACTTT

d_gene: -
v_gene: TRBV5-4
abundance: -
j_gene: TRBJ1-2
CDR3aa: CASSFTGFDYGYTF
CDR3nt: TGTGCCAGCAGCTTCACAGGGTTTGACTATGGCTACACCTTC

d_gene: TRBD2
v_gene: TRBV19
abundance: -
j_gene: TRBJ2-1
CDR3aa: CASSISRGTSGRTPREQFF
CDR3nt: TGTGCCAGTAGTATCAGTAGAGGGACTAGCGGCAGAACCCCAAGGGAGCAGTTCTTC

d_gene: TRBD2
v_gene: TRBV9
abundance: -
j_gene: TRBJ2-5
CDR3aa: CASSAVAGEGETQYF
CDR3nt: TGTGCCAGCAGCGCCGTAGCGGGCGAGGGGGAGACCCAGTACTTC

d_gene: -
v_gene: TRBV18
abundance: -
j_gene: TRBJ1-4
CDR3aa: CASSPIGNEKLFF
CDR3nt: TGTGCCAGCTCACCAATCGGGAATGAAAAACTGTTTTTT

d_gene: -
v_gene: TRBV12-3/TRBV12-4
abundance: -
j_gene: TRBJ2-7
CDR3aa: CATRASPTYEQYF
CDR3nt: TGTGCCACCCGAGCTAGCCCTACCTACGAGCAGTACTTC

d_gene: -
v_gene: TRBV5-4
abundance: once
j_gene: TRBJ2-7
CDR3aa: CASRRAPNNAYEQYF
CDR3nt: TGTGCCAGCAGACGCGCCCCGAATAATGCCTACGAGCAGTACTTC

d_gene: -
v_gene: TRBV21-1
abundance: once
j_gene: TRBJ2-1
CDR3aa: CASSALAGGSNEQFF
CDR3nt: TGTGCCAGCAGCGCATTAGCGGGGGGCTCCAATGAGCAGTTCTTC

d_gene: -
v_gene: TRBV28
abundance: -
j_gene: TRBJ1-3
CDR3aa: CASGPFGTIYF
CDR3nt: TGTGCCAGCGGGCCCTTCGGCACCATATATTTT

d_gene: -
v_gene: TRBV7-2
abundance: -
j_gene: TRBJ1-5
CDR3aa: CASSLTTGSANQPQHF
CDR3nt: TGTGCCAGCAGCTTAACAACAGGCTCCGCGAATCAGCCCCAGCATTTT

d_gene: -
v_gene: TRBV3-1/TRBV3-2
abundance: -
j_gene: TRBJ1-4
CDR3aa: CASSPDIEKLFF
CDR3nt: TGTGCCAGCAGCCCGGACATCGAAAAACTGTTTTTT

d_gene: -
v_gene: TRBV7-3
abundance: -
j_gene: TRBJ2-2
CDR3aa: CASSRLIPGELFF
CDR3nt: TGTGCCAGCAGCCGACTGATCCCCGGGGAGCTGTTTTTT

d_gene: -
v_gene: TRBV21-1
abundance: -
j_gene: TRBJ2-1
CDR3aa: CASSSDLGLADYNEQFF
CDR3nt: TGTGCCAGCAGCAGCGACCTTGGACTAGCGGACTACAATGAGCAGTTCTTC

d_gene: -
v_gene: TRBV7-9
abundance: -
j_gene: TRBJ2-6
CDR3aa: CASSPRSSGANVLTF
CDR3nt: TGTGCCAGCAGCCCACGGAGCTCTGGGGCCAACGTCCTGACTTTC

d_gene: TRBD2
v_gene: TRBV4-1
abundance: few
j_gene: TRBJ2-3
CDR3aa: CASSQAAAGGGYTQYF
CDR3nt: TGCGCCAGCAGCCAAGCGGCGGCGGGAGGAGGTTATACGCAGTATTTT

d_gene: -
v_gene: TRBV7-3
abundance: -
j_gene: TRBJ1-1
CDR3aa: CASSLRGGERTEAFF
CDR3nt: TGTGCCAGCAGCTTAAGAGGGGGGGAGAGGACTGAAGCTTTCTTT

d_gene: -
v_gene: TRBV9
abundance: -
j_gene: TRBJ2-3
CDR3aa: CASSVGQGHLGDTQYF
CDR3nt: TGTGCCAGCAGCGTAGGGCAGGGCCACCTGGGAGATACGCAGTATTTT

d_gene: -
v_gene: TRBV7-9
abundance: -
j_gene: TRBJ1-2
CDR3aa: CASRATGSYGYTF
CDR3nt: TGTGCCAGCAGAGCCACCGGGAGCTATGGCTACACCTTC

d_gene: -
v_gene: TRBV2
abundance: few
j_gene: TRBJ1-6
CDR3aa: CASSVRTDDNSPLHF
CDR3nt: TGTGCCAGCAGTGTCCGCACAGATGATAATTCACCCCTCCACTTT

d_gene: -
v_gene: TRBV5-4
abundance: -
j_gene: TRBJ2-2
CDR3aa: CASSSLNTGELFF
CDR3nt: TGTGCCAGCAGCTCCTTAAACACCGGGGAGCTGTTTTTT

d_gene: TRBD2
v_gene: TRBV9
abundance: -
j_gene: TRBJ2-3
CDR3aa: CASSVGVAGARHTDTQYF
CDR3nt: TGTGCCAGCAGCGTTGGGGTAGCGGGGGCCCGTCACACAGATACGCAGTATTTT

d_gene: -
v_gene: TRBV28
abundance: -
j_gene: TRBJ1-4
CDR3aa: CASSLYRALNEKLFF
CDR3nt: TGTGCCAGCAGTTTATACAGGGCTTTGAATGAAAAACTGTTTTTT

d_gene: TRBD1
v_gene: TRBV4-1
abundance: -
j_gene: TRBJ1-5
CDR3aa: CASSNLPRMGQGTLVSNQPQHF
CDR3nt: TGCGCCAGCAGCAACCTCCCTCGAATGGGACAGGGCACTTTGGTCAGCAATCAGCCCCAGCATTTT

d_gene: -
v_gene: TRBV25-1
abundance: -
j_gene: TRBJ1-4
CDR3aa: CASSTGHSGGEKLFF
CDR3nt: TGTGCCAGCAGTACGGGACACTCGGGAGGTGAAAAACTGTTTTTT